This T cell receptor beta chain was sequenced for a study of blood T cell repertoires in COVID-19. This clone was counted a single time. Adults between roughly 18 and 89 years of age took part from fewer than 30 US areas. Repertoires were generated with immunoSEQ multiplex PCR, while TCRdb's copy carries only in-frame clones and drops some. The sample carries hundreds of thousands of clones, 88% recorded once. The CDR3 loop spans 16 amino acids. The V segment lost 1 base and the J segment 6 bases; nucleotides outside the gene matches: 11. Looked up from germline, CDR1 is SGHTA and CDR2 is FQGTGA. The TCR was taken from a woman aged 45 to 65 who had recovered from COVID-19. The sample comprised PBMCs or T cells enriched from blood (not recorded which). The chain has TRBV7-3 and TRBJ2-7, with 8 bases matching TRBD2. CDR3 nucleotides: TGTGCCAGCAGCTTAATGGGTGTGGCTAGCGGGTTCGAGCAGTACTTC. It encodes CASSLMGVASGFEQYF.